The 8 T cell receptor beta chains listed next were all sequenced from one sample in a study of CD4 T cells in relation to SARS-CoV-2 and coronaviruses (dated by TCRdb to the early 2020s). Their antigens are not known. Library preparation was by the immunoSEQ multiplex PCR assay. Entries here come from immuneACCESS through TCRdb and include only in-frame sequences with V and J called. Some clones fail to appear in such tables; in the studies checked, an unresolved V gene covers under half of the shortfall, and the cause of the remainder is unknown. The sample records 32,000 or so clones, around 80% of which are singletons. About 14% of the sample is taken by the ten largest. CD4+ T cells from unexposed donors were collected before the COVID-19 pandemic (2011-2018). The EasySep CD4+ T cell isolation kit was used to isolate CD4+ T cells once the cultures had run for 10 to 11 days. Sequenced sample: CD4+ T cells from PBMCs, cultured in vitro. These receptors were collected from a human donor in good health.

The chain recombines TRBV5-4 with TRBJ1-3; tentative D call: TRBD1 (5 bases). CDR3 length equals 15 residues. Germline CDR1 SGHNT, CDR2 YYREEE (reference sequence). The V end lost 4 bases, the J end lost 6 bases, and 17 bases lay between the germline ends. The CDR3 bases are TGTGCCAGCAGCCCCTCCCCCAGGGAGGCAAACACCATATATTTT. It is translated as CASSPSPREANTIYF.

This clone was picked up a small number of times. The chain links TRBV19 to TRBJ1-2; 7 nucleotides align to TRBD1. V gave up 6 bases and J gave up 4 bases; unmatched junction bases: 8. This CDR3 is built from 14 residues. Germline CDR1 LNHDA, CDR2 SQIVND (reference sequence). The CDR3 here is CASSGTVLAYGYTF. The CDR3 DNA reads TGTGCCAGTAGCGGGACAGTCCTCGCCTATGGCTACACCTTC.

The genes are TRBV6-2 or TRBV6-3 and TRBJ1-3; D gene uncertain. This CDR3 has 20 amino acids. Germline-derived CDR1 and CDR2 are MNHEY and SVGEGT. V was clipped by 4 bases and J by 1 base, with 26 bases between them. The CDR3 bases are TGTGCCAGCAGTTTAAGCCCAGGACGGCGAAGGCGCAATTCTGGAAACACCATATATTTT. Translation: CASSLSPGRRRRNSGNTIYF.

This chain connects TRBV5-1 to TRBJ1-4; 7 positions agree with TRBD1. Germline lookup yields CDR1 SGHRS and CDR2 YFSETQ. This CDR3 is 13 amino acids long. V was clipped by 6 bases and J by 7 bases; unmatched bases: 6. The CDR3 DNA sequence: TGCGCCAGCAAGGAGGGGGCCAGTGAAAAACTGTTTTTT. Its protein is CASKEGASEKLFF.

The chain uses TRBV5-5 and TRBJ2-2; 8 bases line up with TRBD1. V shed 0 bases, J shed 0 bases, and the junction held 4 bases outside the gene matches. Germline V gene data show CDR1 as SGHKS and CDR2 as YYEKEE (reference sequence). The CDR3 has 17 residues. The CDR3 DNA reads TGTGCCAGCAGCTTGGTCGACAGGGGAGCGAACACCGGGGAGCTGTTTTTT. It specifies CASSLVDRGANTGELFF.

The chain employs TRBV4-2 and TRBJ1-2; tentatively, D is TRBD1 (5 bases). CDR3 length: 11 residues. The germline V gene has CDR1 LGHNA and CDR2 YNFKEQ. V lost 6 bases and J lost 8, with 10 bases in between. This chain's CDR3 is CASRQGDGYTF. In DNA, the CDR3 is TGTGCCAGCAGGCAGGGAGACGGCTACACCTTC.

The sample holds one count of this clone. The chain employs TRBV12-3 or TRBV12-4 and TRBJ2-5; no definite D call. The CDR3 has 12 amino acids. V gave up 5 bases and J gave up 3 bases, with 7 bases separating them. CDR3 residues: CASSQQEETQYF. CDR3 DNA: TGTGCCAGCAGTCAGCAGGAAGAGACCCAGTACTTC.

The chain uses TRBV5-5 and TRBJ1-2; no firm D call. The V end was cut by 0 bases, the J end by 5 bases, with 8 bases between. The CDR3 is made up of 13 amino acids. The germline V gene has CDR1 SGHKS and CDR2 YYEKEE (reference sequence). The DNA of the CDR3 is TGTGCCAGCAGCTTGGTAATGGGTTATGGCTACACCTTC. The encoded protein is CASSLVMGYGYTF.